These 26 T cell receptor beta chains were all obtained from the same sample, sequenced in a study of cytomegalovirus exposure and HLA in healthy donors. Sequencing used immunoSEQ multiplex PCR; TCRdb keeps in-frame clones, though not all of them. Among over 100,000 clones listed, about nine tenths were seen once. Sequencing was carried out using PBMCs. These receptors were taken from a woman between 18 and 29 years old in good health and CMV-seronegative.

This chain joins TRBV7-2 and TRBJ1-1; D remains ambiguous. CDR1 is SGHTA, CDR2 FQGNSA, per germline. Trimming stripped 3 bases from V and 11 bases from J, with 16 bases between. This CDR3 contains 13 residues. CDR3 loop: CASSFRQELIAFF. As DNA, the CDR3 is TGTGCCAGCAGCTTTCGCCAGGAACTTATTGCTTTCTTT. Supplemented by reference TRBV7-2 and TRBJ1-1, the full variable domain reads GAGVSQSPSNKVTEKGKDVELRCDPISGHTALYWYRQSLGQGLEFLIYFQGNSAPDKSGLPSDRFSAERTGGSVSTLTIQRTQQEDSAVYLCASSFRQELIAFFGQGTRLTVV.

V is TRBV7-9 and J is TRBJ2-7; TRBD2 agrees at 7 bases. Germline V lookup: CDR1 SEHNR, CDR2 FQNEAQ (reference sequence). The J segment lost 4 bases and the V segment lost 5 bases, leaving 5 bases of the junction unmatched. The CDR3 is 13 amino acids. This CDR3 reads CASSEGAGYEQYF. In DNA, the CDR3 is TGTGCCAGCAGCGAAGGAGCGGGGTACGAGCAGTACTTC.

This chain connects TRBV4-2 to TRBJ2-1; 8 nucleotides align to TRBD2. Germline V gene sequence: CDR1 LGHNA, CDR2 YNFKEQ. The CDR3 extends over 16 amino acids. V lost 1 base to trimming and J lost 1 base; unmatched junction nucleotides: 3. The CDR3 region is CASSQAGTRSYNEQFF. The DNA of the CDR3 is TGTGCCAGCAGCCAAGCCGGGACTAGATCCTACAATGAGCAGTTCTTC.

The chain carries TRBV5-1 and TRBJ2-1; 9 bases match TRBD1. Germline V gene data show CDR1 as SGHRS and CDR2 as YFSETQ. V gave up 3 bases and J gave up 8 bases; unmatched junction bases: 9. The CDR3 contains 15 residues. The CDR3 DNA follows: TGCGCCAGCAGCTCAGGACAGGGGCAATTCGATGAGCAGTTCTTC. Encoded protein: CASSSGQGQFDEQFF. The full variable domain, its missing parts supplied by reference TRBV5-1 and TRBJ2-1, is KAGVTQTPRYLIKTRGQQVTLSCSPISGHRSVSWYQQTPGQGLQFLFEYFSETQRNKGNFPGRFSGRQFSNSRSEMNVSTLELGDSALYLCASSSGQGQFDEQFFGPGTRLTVL.

This chain links TRBV7-8 with TRBJ1-1; 8 nucleotides align to TRBD1. The germline V gene has CDR1 SGHVS and CDR2 FQNEAQ. V lost 5 bases and J lost 1; bases outside the gene matches: 9. The length of the CDR3 is 16 residues. The CDR3 DNA is TGTGCCAGCAGCCTCCCGACAGGGGTCGCGAACACTGAAGCTTTCTTT. Protein: CASSLPTGVANTEAFF.

The CDR3 loop reads CASRRAGGEADTQYF. The CDR3 DNA is TGTGCCAGCAGGCGAGCGGGAGGGGAGGCAGATACGCAGTATTTT. The V and J genes are TRBV6-4 and TRBJ2-3, with TRBD2 matching over 10 bases. Germline lookup yields CDR1 MRHNA and CDR2 SNTAGT. Trimming at V came to 6 bases and at J to 4 bases, leaving 7 bases not matched to a gene. The CDR3 has 15 amino acids.

The chain has TRBV13 and TRBJ2-7, with unresolved D. The germline V gene has CDR1 PRHDT and CDR2 FYEKMQ (reference sequence). V was pared by 4 bases and J by 1 base, with 11 bases between. This CDR3 region has 14 residues. The DNA for the CDR3 is TGTGCCAGCAGCTCCCGGCGCGGATCCTACGAGCAGTACTTC. Its translation is CASSSRRGSYEQYF.

The chain carries TRBV19 and TRBJ2-7, with 9 nucleotides matching TRBD1. Germline V gene lookup returns CDR1 LNHDA and CDR2 SQIVND (reference sequence). This CDR3 spans 14 amino acids. V dropped 3 bases and J dropped 1; count of bases not matched to a gene: 1. CDR3 loop: CASSIGTGSYEQYF. As DNA, the CDR3 is TGTGCCAGTAGTATCGGGACAGGGTCCTACGAGCAGTACTTC.

The V call is TRBV28, the J call TRBJ1-1; TRBD1 aligns across 7 bases. Looked up from germline, CDR1 is MDHEN and CDR2 is SYDVKM. J lost 0 bases, V lost 8 bases, and 15 bases had no gene match. The CDR3 totals 17 residues. The CDR3 nucleotides are TGTGCCAGCTTGCCACCACCGGGACAGATAATGAACACTGAAGCTTTCTTT. Translating gives CASLPPPGQIMNTEAFF.

This rearrangement joins TRBV19 to TRBJ1-1; D not resolved. The V end lost 1 base, the J end lost 7 bases, and 7 bases lay between the germline ends. This CDR3 contains 12 residues. Germline V gene sequence: CDR1 LNHDA, CDR2 SQIVND (reference sequence). The DNA for the CDR3 is TGTGCCAGTAGTATAGCCGGGATTGAAGCTTTCTTT. The encoded protein is CASSIAGIEAFF.

This clone was found a few times. The chain employs TRBV10-3 and TRBJ1-1; 8 nucleotides align to TRBD1. Germline V gene lookup returns CDR1 ENHRY and CDR2 SYGVKD. With 3 bases clipped from V and 1 base from J, the junction kept 4 bases outside the gene matches. The CDR3 is 15 amino acids. CDR3 nucleotides: TGTGCCATCAGTGATTCGGGACAGGCGAACACTGAAGCTTTCTTT. Amino acids: CAISDSGQANTEAFF.

V usage is TRBV5-6 and J usage is TRBJ2-3, with unresolved D. This CDR3 is 14 amino acids long. The V and J ends lost 4 bases and 3 bases respectively, with 12 bases between them. Germline CDR1 SGHDT, CDR2 YYEEEE. CDR3 sequence (DNA): TGTGCCAGCAGCCCGACTCTACCTACAGATACGCAGTATTTT. It translates to CASSPTLPTDTQYF.

V usage is TRBV6-6 and J usage is TRBJ2-7, with TRBD2 matching 9 bases. Per germline, CDR1 MNHNY and CDR2 SVGAGI (reference sequence). With 6 bases clipped from V and 3 bases from J, the junction kept 9 bases outside the gene matches. The CDR3 has 15 residues. In nucleotides, the CDR3 is TGTGCCAGCAGCGATCCGTCTAGCGGGAACTACGAGCAGTACTTC. Protein sequence: CASSDPSSGNYEQYF.

This chain links TRBV2 with TRBJ1-2; tentative D call: TRBD1 (6 bases). Per the germline V gene, CDR1 is SNHLY and CDR2 is FYNNEI. The V end was cut by 1 base, the J end by 0 bases, with 15 bases between. The CDR3 extends over 17 amino acids. CDR3 nucleotides: TGTGCCAGCAGTGAAGGCCCACAGGGAGCTGCTAACTATGGCTACACCTTC. Residues: CASSEGPQGAANYGYTF.

The V and J genes are TRBV5-5 and TRBJ1-1; D not certain. The germline V gene has CDR1 SGHKS and CDR2 YYEKEE (reference sequence). CDR3 size: 15 residues. The V end lost 3 bases, the J end lost 0 bases, and 12 bases lay between the germline ends. CDR3 amino acids: CASSSSRSLNTEAFF. For the CDR3, the DNA is TGTGCCAGCAGCTCTTCAAGGAGTTTGAACACTGAAGCTTTCTTT. Supplemented by reference TRBV5-5 and TRBJ1-1, the full variable domain reads DAGVTQSPTHLIKTRGQQVTLRCSPISGHKSVSWYQQVLGQGPQFIFQYYEKEERGRGNFPDRFSARQFPNYSSELNVNALLLGDSALYLCASSSSRSLNTEAFFGQGTRLTVV.

The rearrangement joins TRBV30 to TRBJ2-7, with 8 bases that match TRBD2. Losses at the gene ends were 3 bases for V and 2 bases for J; bases not matched to a gene: 6. The CDR3 covers 14 residues. The germline V gene has CDR1 GTSNPN and CDR2 SVGIG (reference sequence). The CDR3 nucleotides are TGTGCCTGGAGCGGGGATAGCGGGGCCTACGAGCAGTACTTC. This codes for CAWSGDSGAYEQYF.

The V and J genes are TRBV6-5 and TRBJ1-2; TRBD1 aligns across 7 bases. The CDR3 contains 13 residues. Germline CDR1 and CDR2: MNHEY and SVGAGI. After removal of 10 bases from V and 4 bases from J, the junction contained 9 bases not matched to a gene. The CDR3 here is CANHEGASYGYTF. The CDR3 region has the DNA TGTGCCAACCACGAGGGGGCTTCCTATGGCTACACCTTC.

This chain connects TRBV25-1 to TRBJ2-3, with 13 bases matching TRBD2. V dropped 7 bases and J dropped 2; count of bases not matched to a gene: 12. Germline CDR1 reads MGHDK; CDR2 reads SYGVNS. This CDR3 is built from 18 residues. This CDR3 reads CASTLSRTSGSNTDTQYF. The CDR3 DNA reads as TGTGCCAGCACCCTATCCCGGACTAGCGGGAGTAACACAGATACGCAGTATTTT.

The V and J genes are TRBV7-2 and TRBJ1-2, with D uncertain. The V end was cut by 7 bases, the J end by 4 bases, with 16 bases between. The CDR3 is 14 residues long. Germline values: CDR1 SGHTA, CDR2 FQGNSA. This CDR3 reads CASTGSPGVYGYTF. Here the CDR3 DNA reads TGTGCCAGCACTGGAAGCCCCGGGGTCTATGGCTACACCTTC.

The genes are TRBV9 and TRBJ2-2, with 12 bases identical to TRBD2. The CDR3 runs 16 residues. Per germline, CDR1 SGDLS and CDR2 YYNGEE. Trimming cost V 4 bases and J 4 bases; bases outside gene matches: 5. The CDR3 DNA sequence: TGTGCCAGCAGCATGCGACTAGCGGGGGCCACCGGGGAGCTGTTTTTT. This codes for CASSMRLAGATGELFF. Full variable domain (missing parts from reference TRBV9 and TRBJ2-2): DSGVTQTPKHLITATGQRVTLRCSPRSGDLSVYWYQQSLDQGLQFLIQYYNGEERAKGNILERFSAQQFPDLHSELNLSSLELGDSALYFCASSMRLAGATGELFFGEGSRLTVL.

The chain carries TRBV11-1 and TRBJ1-1, with D unresolved. Trimming removed 11 bases at V and 4 bases at J, with 11 bases between. Germline CDR1 SGHAT, CDR2 FQDESV (reference sequence). The CDR3 runs 11 residues. The CDR3 DNA is TGTGCCTGTCGAGGAGCCACTGAAGCTTTCTTT. Residues: CACRGATEAFF.

The chain has TRBV19 and TRBJ1-6; 7 bases are shared with TRBD1. Germline V gives CDR1 LNHDA, CDR2 SQIVND (reference sequence). The J segment lost 7 bases and the V segment lost 4 bases, leaving 7 bases of the junction unmatched. The CDR3 consists of 15 residues. The CDR3, as DNA: TGTGCCAGTAGTACCCGGGACAGCAGGAATTCACCCCTCCACTTT. This gives the protein CASSTRDSRNSPLHF. The whole variable domain, filled in from reference TRBV19 and TRBJ1-6, reads DGGITQSPKYLFRKEGQNVTLSCEQNLNHDAMYWYRQDPGQGLRLIYYSQIVNDFQKGDIAEGYSVSREKKESFPLTVTSAQKNPTAFYLCASSTRDSRNSPLHFGNGTRLTVT.

J is TRBJ2-1 and V is TRBV5-6, with TRBD2 as a possible D gene (6 bases). The length of the CDR3 is 16 residues. CDR1 is SGHDT and CDR2 is YYEEEE in the germline V gene. The V end was cut by 3 bases, the J end by 13 bases, with 26 bases between. DNA for the CDR3: TGTGCCAGCAGCTCTGCTACTAGGAGGGTAGGTGGGCATCAGTTCTTC. It translates to CASSSATRRVGGHQFF.

The chain recombines TRBV18 with TRBJ1-5, with D perhaps matching TRBD1 (5 bases). Germline lookup yields CDR1 KGHSH and CDR2 LQKENI. The CDR3 length is 15 residues. V lost 1 base to trimming and J lost 0 bases, with 7 bases between them. Here the CDR3 reads CASSPLGDSNQPQHF. DNA of the CDR3: TGTGCCAGCTCACCACTAGGGGATAGCAATCAGCCCCAGCATTTT.

The rearrangement joins TRBV5-1 to TRBJ2-1; D is possibly TRBD2 (6 bases). This CDR3 is built from 17 residues. Trimming left V 0 bases short and J 6 bases short, with 19 bases between. Germline CDR1 is SGHRS and CDR2 is YFSETQ. The CDR3, as DNA: TGCGCCAGCAGCTTGGGCCCCGGTACGGGGGACCTCAATGAGCAGTTCTTC. Translating it yields CASSLGPGTGDLNEQFF.

The rearrangement joins TRBV6-1 to TRBJ1-1, with a weak D call TRBD1 (6 bases). Per germline, CDR1 MNHNS and CDR2 SASEGT. The CDR3 contains 15 residues. Between the trimmed V and J ends, which lost 4 bases and 3 bases, there was a span of 15 bases. CDR3 in DNA: TGTGCCAGCAGTGGTGGGGGCATAAATCACACTGAAGCTTTCTTT. This sequence encodes CASSGGGINHTEAFF.